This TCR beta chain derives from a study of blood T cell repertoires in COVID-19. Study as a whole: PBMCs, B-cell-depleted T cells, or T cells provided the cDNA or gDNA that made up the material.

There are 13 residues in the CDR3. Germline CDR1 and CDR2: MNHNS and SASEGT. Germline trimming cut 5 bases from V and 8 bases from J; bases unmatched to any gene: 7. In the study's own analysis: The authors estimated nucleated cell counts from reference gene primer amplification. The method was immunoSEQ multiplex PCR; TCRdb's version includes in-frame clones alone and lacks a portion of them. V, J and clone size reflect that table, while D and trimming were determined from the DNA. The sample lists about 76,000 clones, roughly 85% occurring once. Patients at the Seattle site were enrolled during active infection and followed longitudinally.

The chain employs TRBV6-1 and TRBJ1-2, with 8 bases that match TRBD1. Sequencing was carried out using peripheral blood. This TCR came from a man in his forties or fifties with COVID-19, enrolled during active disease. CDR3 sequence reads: CASSFGQGWGYTF. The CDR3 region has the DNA TGTGCCAGCAGTTTCGGACAGGGTTGGGGCTACACCTTC.